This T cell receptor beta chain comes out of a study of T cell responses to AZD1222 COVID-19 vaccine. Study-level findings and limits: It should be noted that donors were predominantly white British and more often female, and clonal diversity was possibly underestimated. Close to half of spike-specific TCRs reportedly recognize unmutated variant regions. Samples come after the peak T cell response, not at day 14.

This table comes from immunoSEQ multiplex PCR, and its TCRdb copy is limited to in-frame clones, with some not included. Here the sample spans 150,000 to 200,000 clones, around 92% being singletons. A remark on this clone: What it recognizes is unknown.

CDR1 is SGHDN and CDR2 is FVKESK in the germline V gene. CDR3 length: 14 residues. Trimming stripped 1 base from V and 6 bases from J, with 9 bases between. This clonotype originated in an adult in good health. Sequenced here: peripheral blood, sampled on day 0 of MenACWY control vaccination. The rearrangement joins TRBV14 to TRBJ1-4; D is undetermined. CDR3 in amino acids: CASSQVSRDEKLFF. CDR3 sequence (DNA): TGTGCCAGCAGCCAAGTTTCCCGGGATGAAAAACTGTTTTTT.